Listed below are T cell receptor beta chains from one sample, sequenced in a study of T cells in Graves' hyperthyroidism and ophthalmopathy. TCRdb reprocessed the multiplex PCR reads with MiXCR, giving one entry per CDR3 protein. The table records 550,000 to 600,000 distinct CDR3 sequences, around 42% of them present only once. Sequencing was carried out using peripheral blood or thyroid tissue (not recorded which). These receptors all come from an adult woman with Graves' disease, either hyperthyroidism or ophthalmopathy (not recorded which). CDR3s include the opening cysteine and the closing phenylalanine or tryptophan. A D gene is named only where the DNA matches it firmly. Clone size is shown for a subset of rows, as once, few, many or a class of expanded clone.

v_call	clone_size	j_call	d_call	cdr3_aa	cdr3_nt
TRBV5-1	many	TRBJ2-7	NA	CASSFDLDEQYF	TGCGCCAGCAGCTTTGACCTGGACGAGCAGTACTTC
TRBV5-6	NA	TRBJ1-5	NA	CASSLYGFQETQHF	TGTGCCAGCAGCTTGTACGGATTCCAAGAGACCCAGCATTTT
TRBV7-9	many	TRBJ1-4	NA	CASSPVDEKLFF	TGTGCCAGCAGCCCCGTGGATGAAAAACTGTTTTTT
TRBV4-1	many	TRBJ1-1	NA	CASSQGRAFF	TGCGCCAGCAGCCAAGGAAGGGCTTTCTTT
TRBV20-1	many	TRBJ1-1	NA	CSAREWSAREAFF	TGCAGTGCTAGAGAATGGAGTGCTCGGGAAGCTTTCTTT
TRBV15	once	TRBJ2-7	NA	CATSRGASPEQYF	TGTGCCACCAGCAGAGGGGCCTCCCCCGAGCAGTACTTC
TRBV11-2	NA	TRBJ1-6	NA	CASNSRMGIRGSNSPLHF	TGTGCCAGCAACTCCCGGATGGGAATTAGGGGTTCAAATTCACCCCTCCACTTT
TRBV7-2	NA	TRBJ2-1	NA	CASQADSYNEQFF	TGTGCCAGCCAAGCGGACTCCTACAATGAGCAGTTCTTC
TRBV24-1	many	TRBJ2-5	NA	CATSRRGRETQYF	TGTGCCACCAGTCGGCGTGGGCGGGAGACCCAGTACTTC
TRBV7-2	NA	TRBJ2-7	NA	CASSDFGSPYEQYF	TGTGCCAGCAGCGATTTTGGGTCACCTTACGAGCAGTACTTC
TRBV7-8	NA	TRBJ2-7	NA	CASSYTRGGEQYF	TGTGCCAGCAGCTATACGAGAGGAGGCGAGCAGTACTTC
TRBV9	many	TRBJ2-7	NA	CASSPRSDSEQYF	TGTGCCAGCAGCCCGCGGAGCGACTCCGAGCAGTACTTC
TRBV10-3	NA	TRBJ2-5	NA	CAISEDGPQETQYF	TGTGCCATCAGTGAGGACGGGCCCCAAGAGACCCAGTACTTC
TRBV29-1	NA	TRBJ1-5	NA	CSVSQRNQPQHF	TGCAGCGTTTCTCAGAGGAATCAGCCCCAGCATTTT
TRBV6-1	NA	TRBJ1-1	TRBD1	CASIYRGESEAFF	TGTGCCAGCATCTACAGGGGCGAGTCCGAAGCTTTCTTT
TRBV10-1	NA	TRBJ1-3	NA	CASSESSVGSGNTIYF	TGCGCCAGCTCCGAGTCTTCGGTAGGATCTGGAAACACCATATATTTT
TRBV2	NA	TRBJ1-2	NA	CAGSPGQGPGYGYTF	TGTGCCGGCAGCCCCGGTCAGGGCCCTGGGTATGGCTACACCTTC
TRBV14	few	TRBJ1-2	NA	CASSPGPFYGYTF	TGTGCCAGCAGCCCGGGACCGTTCTATGGCTACACCTTC
TRBV6-4	NA	TRBJ1-1	NA	CASSDYGRAGEAFF	TGTGCCAGCAGTGACTATGGCCGGGCGGGTGAAGCTTTCTTT
TRBV12-3/TRBV12-4	many	TRBJ2-7	TRBD1	CASSVGDREMVVYEQYF	TGTGCCAGCAGTGTGGGGGACAGGGAGATGGTCGTTTACGAGCAGTACTTC
TRBV7-2	many	TRBJ2-2	NA	CASSLGRSGANTGELFF	TGTGCCAGCAGCTTAGGGCGTAGCGGCGCGAACACCGGGGAGCTGTTTTTT
TRBV7-6	many	TRBJ1-2	NA	CASTQGGQNYGYTF	TGTGCCAGCACCCAAGGGGGTCAGAACTATGGCTACACCTTC
TRBV5-1	NA	TRBJ2-5	NA	CASSETNQPQYF	TGTGCCAGCAGCGAAACAAATCAGCCCCAGTACTTC
TRBV5-5	many	TRBJ2-7	NA	CASSLGDSPDEQYF	TGTGCCAGCAGCTTGGGGGACTCCCCCGACGAGCAGTACTTC
TRBV10-2	many	TRBJ1-1	TRBD1	CANRTRTGLLAGDTEAFF	TGCGCCAACCGAACTCGGACAGGGCTCCTTGCGGGGGACACTGAAGCTTTCTTT
TRBV7-2	NA	TRBJ1-6	TRBD1	CASSPRQGFDSPLHF	TGTGCCAGCAGCCCACGACAGGGGTTTGATTCACCCCTCCACTTT
TRBV20-1	NA	TRBJ2-5	NA	CSARGGRVVETQYF	TGCAGTGCTAGAGGAGGCAGGGTGGTTGAGACCCAGTACTTC
TRBV2	many	TRBJ1-6	NA	CASSDWGFGSPLHF	TGTGCCAGCAGTGATTGGGGGTTCGGATCACCCCTCCACTTT
TRBV2	once	TRBJ1-4	NA	CAIAGRDGDKLFF	TGTGCCATCGCGGGACGGGACGGTGACAAACTGTTTTTT
TRBV7-9	NA	TRBJ2-5	NA	CASSYTTGASEYF	TGTGCCAGCAGCTACACGACAGGTGCTAGTGAGTACTTC
TRBV2	NA	TRBJ1-4	TRBD1	CASRDRGNEKLFF	TGTGCCAGCCGGGACAGGGGAAATGAAAAACTGTTTTTT
TRBV7-9	NA	TRBJ2-6	NA	CASSLVPVKQGPTNSGANVLTF	TGTGCCAGCAGCTTAGTACCCGTCAAACAGGGCCCGACGAACTCTGGGGCCAACGTCCTGACTTTC
TRBV6-6	NA	TRBJ2-2	TRBD1	CASSSQGASLSGELFF	TGTGCCAGCAGTTCACAGGGGGCATCTTTGTCCGGGGAGCTGTTTTTT
TRBV12-3/TRBV12-4	many	TRBJ1-1	NA	CASSNPRKAFF	TGTGCCAGCAGTAACCCCCGAAAAGCTTTCTTT
TRBV24-1	NA	TRBJ1-3	NA	CATSDLTTPEIRSAIYF	TGTGCCACCAGTGATTTAACGACTCCCGAAATCAGGTCCGCCATATATTTT
TRBV12-3/TRBV12-4	NA	TRBJ2-5	TRBD1	CASSWPGQGGMETQYF	TGTGCCAGCAGTTGGCCGGGACAGGGGGGGATGGAGACCCAGTACTTC
TRBV7-2	NA	TRBJ1-5	TRBD1	CASSGGTGVGPQHF	TGTGCCAGCAGCGGAGGGACAGGGGTAGGCCCCCAGCATTTT
TRBV30	NA	TRBJ1-1	NA	CAWSRLPGPIEAFF	TGTGCCTGGAGTCGCCTCCCTGGGCCGATTGAAGCTTTCTTT